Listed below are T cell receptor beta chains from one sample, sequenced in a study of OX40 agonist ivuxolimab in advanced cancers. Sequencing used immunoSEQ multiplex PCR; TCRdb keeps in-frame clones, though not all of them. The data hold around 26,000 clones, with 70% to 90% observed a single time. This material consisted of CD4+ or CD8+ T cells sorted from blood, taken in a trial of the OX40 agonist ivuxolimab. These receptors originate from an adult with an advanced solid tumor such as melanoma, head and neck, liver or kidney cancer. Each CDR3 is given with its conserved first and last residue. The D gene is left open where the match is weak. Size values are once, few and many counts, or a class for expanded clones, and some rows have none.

TGTGCCAGTAGGGATAGCGGGTTTAGCACAGATACGCAGTATTTT CASRDSGFSTDTQYF TRBV19 . TRBJ2-3 TRBD2 15
TGTGCCAGCAGATACAGGCTCAATAGCAATCAGCCCCAGCATTTT CASRYRLNSNQPQHF TRBV5-5 . TRBJ1-5 . 15
TGTGCCAGCAGCCAGTTGGACAGGGGGCAAGAGACCCAGTACTTC CASSQLDRGQETQYF TRBV9 . TRBJ2-5 TRBD1 15
TGTGCCAGCAGCTCGACTAGCGGGGAGTTAGAGACCCAGTACTTC CASSSTSGELETQYF TRBV7-7 . TRBJ2-5 TRBD2 15
TGTGCTAGTGGTCTTGGGACTAGCGGGGGAGATGAGCAGTTCTTC CASGLGTSGGDEQFF TRBV12-5 . TRBJ2-1 TRBD2 15
TGTGCCAGCAGCTGGACAGGGGGCTACGAGCAGTACTTC CASSWTGGYEQYF TRBV5-5 . TRBJ2-7 TRBD1 13
TGTGCCAGCAGCTTCCTCCGGGACGCCCTAAGTAATGAGCAGTTCTTC CASSFLRDALSNEQFF TRBV7-6 . TRBJ2-1 . 16
TGCGCCAGCAGGAGCAGTGGGGGGTTGGCAGATACGCAGTATTTT CASRSSGGLADTQYF TRBV10-2 . TRBJ2-3 . 15
TGTGCCAGCAGCTCCGGGCAGATTAATTCACCCCTCCACTTT CASSSGQINSPLHF TRBV7-6 . TRBJ1-6 . 14
TGTGCCAGCAGCCCCCCGGGGGGATCCTACAATGAGCAGTTCTTC CASSPPGGSYNEQFF TRBV7-3 . TRBJ2-1 TRBD2 15
TGCGCCAGCAGCCAAACCGAGTACAACGAGCAGTACTTC CASSQTEYNEQYF TRBV4-1 . TRBJ2-7 . 13
TGTGCCAGCAGCCACAAGGGGGCGTCGGATCAGCCCCAGCATTTT CASSHKGASDQPQHF TRBV7-6 . TRBJ1-5 TRBD1 15
TGTGCCAGCAGTGGGCTAGTCAACAATGAGCAGTTCTTC CASSGLVNNEQFF TRBV28 . TRBJ2-1 . 13
TGTGCCAGCAGCGGCAGCGAAGCTTTCTTT CASSGSEAFF TRBV13 . TRBJ1-1 . 10
TGTGCCAGCAGCTTGGGGCTAGCGGACAATGAGCAGTTCTTC CASSLGLADNEQFF TRBV5-4 . TRBJ2-1 TRBD2 14
TGTGCCATCCTGGACAGGGTCGATGAGCAGTTCTTC CAILDRVDEQFF TRBV6-1 . TRBJ2-1 TRBD1 12
TGTGCCAGCACCTCCAGGACAGCGTATGGCTACACCTTC CASTSRTAYGYTF TRBV28 . TRBJ1-2 . 13
TGTGCCAGCAGCGTAAATCCAGCGGGGGATACGCAGTATTTT CASSVNPAGDTQYF TRBV9 . TRBJ2-3 TRBD2 14
TGTGCCTGGAGTGCCGGGACACAATCCTACGAGCAGTACTTC CAWSAGTQSYEQYF TRBV30 . TRBJ2-7 . 14
TGTGCCTCCGGAGAGGAGATTGCCTCCTACGAGCAGTACTTC CASGEEIASYEQYF TRBV30 few TRBJ2-7 . 14
TGTGCCAGCAGTGAAGGTTCTGGGGCCAACGTCCTGACTTTC CASSEGSGANVLTF TRBV6-1 . TRBJ2-6 . 14
TGTGCCAGCAGCTTTATTAGCGGAGCTTACAATGAGCAGTTCTTC CASSFISGAYNEQFF TRBV7-9 . TRBJ2-1 . 15
TGTGCCAGCAGTTATTTGAGGGGAGATCAGCCCCAGCATTTT CASSYLRGDQPQHF TRBV6-5 . TRBJ1-5 . 14
TGTGCCAGCAGCTTAGCCGACAGGGCTAGAGAGACCCAGTACTTC CASSLADRARETQYF TRBV7-3 . TRBJ2-5 TRBD1 15
TGTGCCAGCACCGTGCAACAGGGTCCCGGGGAGCTGTTTTTT CASTVQQGPGELFF TRBV6-5 . TRBJ2-2 . 14
TGTGCCAGCAAGGGGATTAGCTACGAGCAGTACTTC CASKGISYEQYF TRBV6-5 . TRBJ2-7 . 12